This T cell receptor (beta chain) came from a study of T cells in Graves' hyperthyroidism and ophthalmopathy. Amplification yielded TCR beta CDR3 regions, with RNA transcripts as the source. TCR CDR3 underwent first-round RT-PCR with the HTBI primer set. TCRdb re-called the multiplex PCR reads with MiXCR, one entry per CDR3 protein. In the table there are under 200,000 distinct CDR3 sequences, around 8.9% of which are singletons. Germline CDR1 reads DFQATT; CDR2 reads SNEGSKA (reference sequence). V dropped 5 bases and J dropped 6; count of bases not matched to a gene: 2. This CDR3 has 12 amino acids. This clonotype has a count of ten or more.

The TCR originated in a woman aged 18-29 years with Graves' hyperthyroidism that later progressed to Graves' ophthalmopathy. What was sequenced was blood. This chain connects TRBV20-1 to TRBJ2-3, with TRBD1 matching 10 bases. CDR3 bases: TGCAGTGCTCCGACAGGGGGCGATACGCAGTATTTT. Its translation is CSAPTGGDTQYF.